The 16 T cell receptor beta chains below were found in one sample sequenced in a study of T cell repertoires in cytomegalovirus infection. What these receptors recognize is not known. TCRdb reprocessed the reads via MiXCR and lists one record per CDR3 protein. The sample comprises approximately 990,000 distinct CDR3 sequences, roughly 31% of which are singletons, and about 14% rests with the top ten. The source material was cultured CD8+ T cells from PBMCs, sampled from culture after CMV antigen stimulation. The receptor source for this set is a human donor in good health (CMV status not recorded). Some clones in this sample may be carry-over from other donors' samples.

This clonotype was seen only a few times. The CDR3: CASSMSWTGSNEQYF. CDR3 bases: TGTGCCAGTAGTATGTCTTGGACAGGGAGCAACGAGCAGTACTTC. The chain uses TRBV19 and TRBJ2-7; 8 nucleotides match TRBD1. Germline CDR1 is LNHDA and CDR2 is SQIVND (reference sequence). CDR3 length: 15 amino acids. Trimming at V came to 3 bases and at J to 5 bases, leaving 9 bases not matched to a gene.

This chain connects TRBV13 to TRBJ2-7; 7 bases agree with TRBD1. The germline V gene encodes CDR1 PRHDT and CDR2 FYEKMQ (reference sequence). V gave up 6 bases and J gave up 0 bases; unmatched junction bases: 11. This CDR3 is built from 16 residues. CDR3 nucleotide sequence: TGTGCCAGCAGTCTAAAAGGGGGCCTATCCTCCTACGAGCAGTACTTC. It codes for CASSLKGGLSSYEQYF.

This clonotype was seen many times. V usage is TRBV12-3 or TRBV12-4 and J usage is TRBJ2-1, with D uncertain. Trimming cost V 4 bases and J 4 bases, with 14 bases left between them. The CDR3 runs to 15 residues. The CDR3 is CASSSSGVWYNEQFF. Here the CDR3 DNA reads TGTGCCAGCAGTTCCTCTGGGGTATGGTACAATGAGCAGTTCTTC.

With respect to this clonotype: This may be a read error: a much more frequent sequence differs by one nucleotide. The chain has TRBV7-9 and TRBJ1-1; D is perhaps TRBD1 (5 bases). The CDR3 is made up of 16 amino acids. The germline V gene has CDR1 SEHNR and CDR2 FQNEAQ (reference sequence). Trimming took 0 bases from V and 1 from J, leaving 12 bases between them. The CDR3 loop is CASSLALRQRNTEAFF. The CDR3 DNA follows: TGTGCCAGCAGCTTAGCGCTGAGACAGAGGAACACTGAAGCTTTCTTT.

This clonotype was detected only a few times. The chain carries TRBV2 and TRBJ1-3; tentative D call: TRBD1 (6 bases). Deletions cut 4 bases from V and 4 bases from J, with 11 bases between. The length of the CDR3 is 14 residues. Germline CDR1 and CDR2: SNHLY and FYNNEI. DNA for the CDR3: TGTGCCAGCAGTGCAGGGGCTTTCGGAAACACCATATATTTT. As protein: CASSAGAFGNTIYF.

This clonotype was recorded many times. The V gene is TRBV7-8, the J gene TRBJ2-3, with 8 bases fitting TRBD2. Germline loops: CDR1 SGHVS, CDR2 FQNEAQ. The CDR3 consists of 17 residues. V was pared by 5 bases and J by 3 bases, with 13 bases of the junction left unmatched. CDR3 region: CASSQAGGAGRTDTQYF. As DNA, the CDR3 is TGTGCCAGCAGCCAGGCCGGGGGGGCAGGGAGGACAGATACGCAGTATTTT.

This clonotype was seen only once. The rearrangement uses TRBV4-2 and TRBJ2-2; possibly TRBD2 for D (5 bases). Germline values: CDR1 LGHNA, CDR2 YNFKEQ. Trimming removed 2 bases at V and 5 bases at J, with 15 bases between. This CDR3 region has 16 residues. The CDR3 reads CASSQTRRGWTGELFF. In nucleotides, the CDR3 is TGTGCCAGCAGCCAAACAAGGCGAGGGTGGACCGGGGAGCTGTTTTTT.

This rearrangement joins TRBV7-9 to TRBJ2-7; 8 bases line up with TRBD1. Unmatched junction bases numbered 8, after V lost 5 bases and J lost 2 bases. The CDR3 extends over 15 amino acids. Germline V gene lookup returns CDR1 SEHNR and CDR2 FQNEAQ (reference sequence). The chain's CDR3 is CASSPRTGPTYEQYF. CDR3 nucleotides: TGTGCCAGCAGCCCGAGGACAGGGCCAACCTACGAGCAGTACTTC.

This clonotype was observed a handful of times. This chain connects TRBV6-2 or TRBV6-3 to TRBJ2-1; TRBD2 aligns across 11 bases. The germline gives CDR1 MNHEY, CDR2 SVGEGT. The V gene end was trimmed by 2 bases and the J gene end by 8 bases; junction bases not matched to a gene: 8. CDR3 length: 16 residues. CDR3 in amino acids: CASSYGGLAAEDEQFF. The CDR3 DNA sequence: TGTGCCAGCAGTTACGGGGGACTAGCGGCAGAGGATGAGCAGTTCTTC.

This clonotype was counted a few times. The V call is TRBV27, the J call TRBJ1-1, with D tentatively TRBD1 (5 bases). Germline CDR1 is MNHEY and CDR2 is SMNVEV (reference sequence). The CDR3 has 14 amino acids. V gave up 4 bases and J gave up 7 bases, with 16 bases separating them. The CDR3 protein is CASSSNPRTFEAFF. Written as DNA, the CDR3 is TGTGCCAGCAGTTCAAATCCTCGGACATTTGAAGCTTTCTTT.

The J gene is TRBJ2-7, the V gene TRBV5-4, with D possibly TRBD1 on 5 matching bases. The V end lost 9 bases, the J end lost 2 bases, and 15 bases lay between the germline ends. The CDR3 length is 13 residues. Per germline, CDR1 SGHNT and CDR2 YYREEE (reference sequence). CDR3 protein: CATLRVPTYEQYV. DNA for the CDR3: TGTGCCACCCTCAGGGTTCCCACCTACGAGCAGTACGTC.

This clonotype was counted between two and nine times. A read error may explain this, as a much larger clone is one base away. The chain is built from TRBV7-6 and TRBJ1-1; 7 positions agree with TRBD1. The germline CDR1 and CDR2 sequences are SGHVS and FNYEAQ. CDR3 length equals 14 residues. The ends lost 3 bases at V and 2 bases at J; junction bases unmatched: 3. This CDR3 reads CASSLGQINTEAFF. Here the CDR3 DNA reads TGTGCCAGCAGCTTGGGACAGATAAACACTGAAGCTTTCTTT.

Comments on this clonotype: Possible read error: a much larger clone is one base away. The chain has TRBV7-6 and TRBJ1-5; TRBD1 is a possible D gene (5 bases). This CDR3 contains 19 residues. V lost 5 bases to trimming and J lost 3 bases, with 26 bases between them. Germline V gene data show CDR1 as SGHVS and CDR2 as FNYEAQ. The chain's CDR3 is CASSLRSAPGRDHNQPQHF. CDR3 DNA sequence: TGTGCCAGCAGCCTCCGCAGCGCCCCCGGCCGGGACCACAATCAGCCCCAGCATTTT.

This chain links TRBV6-5 with TRBJ2-7; D uncertain. Germline values: CDR1 MNHEY, CDR2 SVGAGI. With 2 bases removed from V and 0 bases from J, the gap between germline ends came to 14 bases. CDR3 length: 16 amino acids. CDR3 in amino acids: CASSYGIGESSYEQYF. CDR3 bases: TGTGCCAGCAGTTACGGAATCGGCGAAAGCTCCTACGAGCAGTACTTC.

The chain carries TRBV7-6 and TRBJ1-1; a possible D gene is TRBD1 (6 bases). The V end lost 5 bases, the J end lost 8 bases, and 15 bases lay between the germline ends. This CDR3 is 13 amino acids long. Germline V gives CDR1 SGHVS, CDR2 FNYEAQ. The CDR3 DNA reads TGTGCCAGCAGCCGGACCGGGACAACCGAAGCTTTCTTT. It yields the protein CASSRTGTTEAFF.

This chain joins TRBV19 and TRBJ2-3, with D possibly matching TRBD2 (6 bases). Germline assignment: CDR1 LNHDA and CDR2 SQIVND (reference sequence). This CDR3 region has 14 residues. V shed 6 bases and J shed 2 bases, with 12 bases lying between them. The CDR3 nucleotides read TGTGCCAGTAGAGGCGGGGAGATCACAGATACGCAGTATTTT. It yields the protein CASRGGEITDTQYF.